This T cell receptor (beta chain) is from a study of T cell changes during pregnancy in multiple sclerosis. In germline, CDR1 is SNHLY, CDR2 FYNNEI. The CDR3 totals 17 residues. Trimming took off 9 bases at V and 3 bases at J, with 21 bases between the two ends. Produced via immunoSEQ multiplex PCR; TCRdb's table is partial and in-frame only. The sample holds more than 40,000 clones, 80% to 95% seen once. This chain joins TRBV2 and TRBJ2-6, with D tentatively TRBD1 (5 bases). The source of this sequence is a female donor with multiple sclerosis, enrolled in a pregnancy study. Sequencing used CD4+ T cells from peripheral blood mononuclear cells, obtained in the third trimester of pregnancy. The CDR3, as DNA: TGTGCCAGTGTCAGGGAACCGGTCGCTTTTGGGGCCAACGTCCTGACTTTC. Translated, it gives CASVREPVAFGANVLTF.